This T cell receptor (beta chain) was obtained from a study of blood T cell repertoires in COVID-19. Using immunoSEQ multiplex PCR, the repertoire was profiled, and TCRdb retains in-frame clones only, with some absent. The table has a few hundred thousand clones, around 88% seen once; the top ten hold 8.8%. V gave up 3 bases and J gave up 5 bases, with 8 bases separating them. Germline V gene sequence: CDR1 SGHKS, CDR2 YYEKEE (reference sequence). This CDR3 spans 12 amino acids. Recruitment covered roughly 22 US areas and drew participants whose ages spanned roughly 18 to 89 years. This receptor was identified in a man between 35 and 55 years old who had recovered from COVID-19. The chain is built from TRBV5-5 and TRBJ2-5; D is unresolved. What was sequenced was PBMCs or T cells enriched from blood (not recorded which). The CDR3 nucleotides read TGTGCCAGCAGCTCGAGGCTGGAGACCCAGTACTTC. It encodes CASSSRLETQYF.